This TCR beta chain appears in the sequencing data of a study of brain T cells in children with intractable seizures. Time point given: blood from clinic visit 5 months post-surgery; TSC patient then seizure free. Only cases whose brain tissue showed the highest T cell transcript signatures were sequenced. Patients received at least one anti-epileptic drug before surgery. Only in-frame clones appear in the TCRdb table, and some are missing; sequencing was by immunoSEQ multiplex PCR. The table lists a few hundred thousand clones, about 93% of them singletons. CDR3 length: 14 amino acids. This sequence joins TRBV12-2 and TRBJ2-2; the table's D call, TRBD2, was not checked against the DNA. TRBV12-2 is marked as a pseudogene. The TCR was taken from a boy under two years old with tuberous sclerosis and intractable seizures. The specimen was peripheral blood, collected roughly 5 months after surgery. Written as DNA, the CDR3 is TGTGCAAGTCGAGAGACTAGCGGCACCGGGGAGCTGTTTTTT. This gives the protein CASRETSGTGELFF.